The rows below give T cell receptor beta chains drawn from one sample of a study of T cells after yellow fever vaccination. TCRdb independently ran MiXCR on the 5' RACE reads; one entry per CDR3 protein. The sample shows around 200,000 distinct CDR3 sequences, 8% to 13% of them seen only once. This sample comprised CD8+ T cells sorted from PBMCs, obtained 15 days after the yellow fever booster vaccination. The receptors shown here come from a man younger than 35 who received the YFV17D yellow fever vaccine. CDR3s include the opening cysteine and the closing phenylalanine or tryptophan. D genes are given only for firm matches. Size values are once, few and many counts, or a class for expanded clones, and some rows have none.

j_gene | d_gene | v_gene | abundance | CDR3aa | CDR3nt
TRBJ1-1 | NA | TRBV19 | many | CASSIDTGGPTEAFF | TGTGCCAGTAGTATAGATACAGGAGGCCCCACTGAAGCTTTCTTT
TRBJ2-6 | NA | TRBV5-6 | NA | CASSLWGSGANVLTF | TGTGCCAGCAGCTTGTGGGGGTCTGGGGCCAACGTCCTGACTTTC
TRBJ2-3 | NA | TRBV4-3 | many | CASSQDLDTQYF | TGCGCCAGCAGCCAAGATCTTGATACGCAGTATTTT
TRBJ1-4 | TRBD1 | TRBV9 | NA | CASSLGQGATEKLFF | TGTGCCAGCAGCCTTGGACAGGGGGCAACTGAAAAACTGTTTTTT
TRBJ1-2 | NA | TRBV5-1 | many | CASTNDFLYGYTF | TGCGCCAGCACCAACGACTTTCTCTATGGCTACACCTTC
TRBJ1-1 | NA | TRBV28 | NA | CASSLGLGGTEAFF | TGTGCCAGCAGTTTGGGACTCGGAGGTACTGAAGCTTTCTTT
TRBJ2-1 | TRBD2 | TRBV13 | few | CASSLGISGGEQFF | TGTGCCAGCAGCTTAGGTATTAGCGGGGGGGAGCAGTTCTTC
TRBJ2-5 | NA | TRBV9 | many | CASSVVIQYF | TGTGCCAGCAGCGTAGTGATCCAGTACTTC
TRBJ2-5 | TRBD1 | TRBV7-9 | NA | CASSHTGEETQYF | TGTGCCAGCAGCCATACAGGGGAAGAGACCCAGTACTTC
TRBJ1-2 | TRBD1 | TRBV7-9 | few | CASSTTGTAVRGYTF | TGTGCCAGCAGCACGACCGGGACAGCAGTACGCGGCTACACCTTC
TRBJ2-7 | NA | TRBV5-5 | many | CASSWSGAEQYF | TGTGCCAGCAGCTGGTCGGGGGCCGAGCAGTACTTC
TRBJ1-4 | NA | TRBV19 | NA | CASSTTRPAADEKLFF | TGTGCCAGTAGTACGACCCGTCCGGCCGCTGATGAAAAACTGTTTTTT
TRBJ1-2 | NA | TRBV25-1 | many | CASSARPGLVNGYTF | TGTGCCAGCAGTGCCCGACCGGGACTTGTGAATGGCTACACCTTC
TRBJ1-1 | NA | TRBV4-2 | NA | CASSPSGSSFGTEAFF | TGTGCCAGCAGCCCGTCGGGGTCTTCATTCGGCACTGAAGCTTTCTTT
TRBJ1-1 | NA | TRBV13 | NA | CASSLGLQPNTEAFF | TGTGCCAGCAGCTTAGGCCTACAGCCGAACACTGAAGCTTTCTTT
TRBJ2-7 | NA | TRBV20-1 | NA | CSARDQQGLAYEQYF | TGCAGTGCTAGAGATCAACAGGGCTTGGCCTACGAGCAGTACTTC
TRBJ1-1 | NA | TRBV6-5 | NA | CASRTREGDTEAFF | TGTGCCAGCAGAACCAGGGAAGGGGACACTGAAGCTTTCTTT
TRBJ1-1 | NA | TRBV4-1 | NA | CASSQEGRRRNTEAFF | TGCGCCAGCAGCCAAGAAGGGAGGAGACGGAACACTGAAGCTTTCTTT
TRBJ2-3 | TRBD2 | TRBV29-1 | few | CSVETGGADTQYF | TGCAGCGTTGAAACGGGGGGGGCAGATACGCAGTATTTT
TRBJ2-5 | TRBD2 | TRBV5-6 | many | CASSLGLAGDIPQETQYF | TGTGCCAGCAGCTTGGGGCTAGCGGGGGATATTCCTCAAGAGACCCAGTACTTC
TRBJ1-2 | NA | TRBV4-1 | many | CASSQVVRHHYGYTF | TGCGCCAGCAGCCAAGTCGTCAGGCACCACTATGGCTACACCTTC
TRBJ2-1 | NA | TRBV6-4 | NA | CASSDSSGAVSEQFF | TGTGCCAGCAGTGACTCATCAGGGGCGGTGAGTGAGCAGTTCTTC
TRBJ2-5 | NA | TRBV4-1 | many | CASSQFGNQETQYF | TGCGCCAGCAGCCAGTTCGGGAACCAAGAGACCCAGTACTTC
TRBJ1-1 | NA | TRBV10-3 | NA | CAISDRRSNTEAFF | TGTGCCATCAGTGATCGTCGGTCGAACACTGAAGCTTTCTTT
TRBJ1-3 | NA | TRBV27 | NA | CASSLTRYGNTIYF | TGTGCCAGCAGTTTAACACGTTATGGAAACACCATATATTTT
TRBJ2-2 | NA | TRBV11-3 | NA | CASSIGRTNTGELFF | TGTGCCAGCAGCATAGGACGGACGAACACCGGGGAGCTGTTTTTT
TRBJ1-4 | NA | TRBV6-5 | NA | CASRTRNGEKLFF | TGTGCCAGCAGAACCCGCAACGGCGAAAAACTGTTTTTT
TRBJ2-5 | TRBD1 | TRBV10-3 | many | CAINPRDRDQETQYF | TGTGCCATCAATCCCCGGGACAGGGATCAAGAGACCCAGTACTTC
TRBJ1-2 | TRBD1 | TRBV27 | NA | CASSPYRGSYGYTF | TGTGCCAGCAGCCCATACAGGGGTAGCTATGGCTACACCTTC
TRBJ1-1 | NA | TRBV7-9 | few | CASSPLEVQGMNTEAFF | TGTGCCAGCAGCCCGCTAGAGGTGCAGGGTATGAACACTGAAGCTTTCTTT
TRBJ2-7 | TRBD1 | TRBV3-1 | once | CASSQDWGTAHYEQYF | TGTGCCAGCAGCCAAGACTGGGGGACAGCCCACTACGAGCAGTACTTC
TRBJ2-5 | TRBD2 | TRBV28 | NA | CASSVPGGQETQYF | TGTGCCAGCAGTGTCCCGGGGGGCCAAGAGACCCAGTACTTC
TRBJ2-3 | TRBD2 | TRBV5-1 | few | CASMPRGGRTDTQYF | TGCGCCAGCATGCCGCGGGGGGGTCGCACAGATACGCAGTATTTT
TRBJ2-7 | NA | TRBV6-5 | many | CASSYSRQREQYF | TGTGCCAGCAGTTACTCGAGACAGCGCGAGCAGTACTTC
TRBJ2-6 | TRBD1 | TRBV7-9 | NA | CASSSRFRDRTFSGANVLTF | TGTGCCAGCAGCAGCCGTTTCCGGGACAGAACCTTCTCTGGGGCCAACGTCCTGACTTTC
TRBJ1-1 | NA | TRBV9 | NA | CASSSEGDNTEAFF | TGTGCCAGCAGCTCCGAAGGGGACAACACTGAAGCTTTCTTT
TRBJ2-3 | NA | TRBV4-1 | few | CASSRRDSPSTDTQYF | TGCGCCAGCAGCCGCCGGGACTCGCCCTCCACAGATACGCAGTATTTT
TRBJ1-2 | NA | TRBV4-1 | NA | CASSQLPGPMEGYTF | TGCGCCAGCAGCCAACTTCCGGGGCCTATGGAGGGCTACACCTTC
TRBJ2-2 | TRBD1 | TRBV3-1 | many | CASSRQGNTGELFF | TGTGCCAGCAGCCGACAGGGAAACACCGGGGAGCTGTTTTTT
TRBJ1-5 | NA | TRBV12-3/TRBV12-4 | few | CASSWAGPQPQHF | TGTGCCAGCAGTTGGGCAGGGCCTCAGCCCCAGCATTTT
TRBJ1-1 | NA | TRBV27 | many | CASSLDLNTEAFF | TGTGCCAGCAGTTTAGACCTGAACACTGAAGCTTTCTTT
TRBJ2-1 | NA | TRBV10-3 | few | CAIGGGTYNEQFF | TGTGCCATCGGTGGGGGGACCTACAATGAGCAGTTCTTC